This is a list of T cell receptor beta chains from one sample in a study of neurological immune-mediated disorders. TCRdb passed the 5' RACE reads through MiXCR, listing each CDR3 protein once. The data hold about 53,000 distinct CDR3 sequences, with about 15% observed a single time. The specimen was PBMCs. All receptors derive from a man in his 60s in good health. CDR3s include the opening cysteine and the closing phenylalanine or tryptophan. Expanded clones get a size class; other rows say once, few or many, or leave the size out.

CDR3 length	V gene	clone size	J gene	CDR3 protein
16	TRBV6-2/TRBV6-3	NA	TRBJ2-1	CASRLGLALSYNEQFF
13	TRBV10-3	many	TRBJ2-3	CAISELNTDTQYF
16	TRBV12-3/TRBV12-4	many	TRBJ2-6	CASSRDIAAGANVLTF
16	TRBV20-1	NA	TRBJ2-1	CSARKLAWEPYNEQFF
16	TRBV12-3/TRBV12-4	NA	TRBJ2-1	CASSSPSGGSYNEQFF
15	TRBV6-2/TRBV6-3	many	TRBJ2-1	CASSRTSDSYNEQFF
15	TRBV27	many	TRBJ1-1	CASSLSSGRDTEAFF
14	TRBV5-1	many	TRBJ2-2	CASSLVGASGELFF
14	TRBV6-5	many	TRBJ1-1	CASSYVTASTEAFF
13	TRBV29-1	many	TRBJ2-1	CSVGGQGTNEQFF
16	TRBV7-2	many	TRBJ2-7	CASSFFKGLEPYEQYF
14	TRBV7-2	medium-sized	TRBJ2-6	CASSPGVGANVLTF
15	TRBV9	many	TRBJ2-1	CATSAGGSSYNEQFF
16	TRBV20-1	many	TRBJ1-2	CSARAHRDAANYGYTF
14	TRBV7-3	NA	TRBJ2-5	CANSLDRTGETQYF
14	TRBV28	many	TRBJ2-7	CASKQPGPTYEQYF
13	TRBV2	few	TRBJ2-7	CASSAISAGEQYF
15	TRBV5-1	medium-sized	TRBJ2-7	CASSLLPGDPYEQYF
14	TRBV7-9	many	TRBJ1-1	CASNSNGGVTEAFF
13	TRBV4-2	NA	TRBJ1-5	CASSQGRTGPQHF
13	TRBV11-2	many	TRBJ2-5	CASSLGSGVGTYF
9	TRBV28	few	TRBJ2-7	CATGDEQYF
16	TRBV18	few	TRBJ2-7	CASSQPGLAGLGEQYF
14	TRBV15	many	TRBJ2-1	CATSINRGYNEQFF
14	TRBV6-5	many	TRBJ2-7	CASRTTSGKPEQYF
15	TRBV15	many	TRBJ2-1	CATSTGGGTYNEQFF
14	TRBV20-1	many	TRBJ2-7	CSAHERESSYEQYF
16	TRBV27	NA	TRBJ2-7	CASSLFSPDRGAEQYF
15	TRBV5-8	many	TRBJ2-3	CASSARLASTDTQYF
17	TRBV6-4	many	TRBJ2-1	CASSESPSGSSYNEQFF
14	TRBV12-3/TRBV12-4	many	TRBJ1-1	CASSLGTGGTEAFF
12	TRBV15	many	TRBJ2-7	CATSRARREQYF
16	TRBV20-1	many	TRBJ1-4	CSARGASARGSEKLFF
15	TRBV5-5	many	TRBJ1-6	CASSPPGTVNSPLHF
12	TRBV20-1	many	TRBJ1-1	CSATGQGLLAFF
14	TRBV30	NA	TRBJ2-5	CAWSVGRAEETQYF
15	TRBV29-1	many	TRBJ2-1	CSVGGGTGADNEQFF
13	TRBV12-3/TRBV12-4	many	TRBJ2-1	CASGPGQLTPWFF
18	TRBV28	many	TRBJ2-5	CASSSTWTSGRGGETQYF
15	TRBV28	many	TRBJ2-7	CASSLGWSETYEQYF
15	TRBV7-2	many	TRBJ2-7	CASSLEWDRSYEQYF